This record looks at one T cell receptor (beta chain) sequence and its context. Thyroid surgery was performed in patients who had received no treatment beforehand. The germline V gene has CDR1 SGHTA and CDR2 FQGNSA. V dropped 4 bases and J dropped 2 bases, with 8 bases sitting between them. The CDR3 consists of 14 residues. TCRdb re-clonotyped the PCR reads via MiXCR. The sample lists around 17,000 clones; around a third were seen once. This sample was taken from a study of metastatic and nonmetastatic thyroid tumors. The rearrangement links TRBV7-2 to TRBJ2-2; D not certain. This clonotype was sampled from a male donor with papillary thyroid cancer or a benign thyroid nodule (not recorded which). Some clones in this sample may be carry-over from other donors' samples. Sequenced material: tumor tissue. The CDR3 nucleotides read TGTGCCAGCAGCTCCGAGTATAACACCGGGGAGCTGTTTTTT. Translating it yields CASSSEYNTGELFF.